The 17 T cell receptor beta chains presented below share a single source sample, sequenced in a study of cytotoxic CD8 clonotypes in ibrutinib-treated CLL. Sequencing was performed with immunoSEQ multiplex PCR; in TCRdb, only in-frame clones are kept and a portion is missing. The data show 300,000 to 350,000 clones, about 80% seen once. This specimen was PBMCs, taken before ibrutinib treatment. All receptors derive from a human donor with chronic lymphocytic leukemia.

The chain combines TRBV27 with TRBJ1-2; no firm D call. The germline V and J ends were trimmed by 2 bases and 2 bases, with 9 bases remaining between them. Germline CDR1 is MNHEY and CDR2 is SMNVEV (reference sequence). CDR3 size: 14 residues. The CDR3 DNA sequence: TGTGCCAGCAGTTTAATTGGTCAGAACTATGGCTACACCTTC. Its translation is CASSLIGQNYGYTF.

This chain links TRBV7-2 with TRBJ2-7; TRBD2 aligns across 9 bases. The V gene's germline CDR1 is SGHTA and CDR2 FQGNSA. The CDR3 extends over 14 amino acids. V was pared by 5 bases and J by 4 bases, with 6 bases of the junction left unmatched. CDR3: CASSRSGRIYEQYF. The DNA for the CDR3 is TGTGCCAGCAGCCGTAGCGGGAGAATTTACGAGCAGTACTTC.

This clone occurred a few times. The V and J genes are TRBV4-3 and TRBJ2-7; 14 bases agree with TRBD2. Germline values: CDR1 LGHNA, CDR2 YSLEER. V lost 0 bases, J lost 9 bases, and 4 bases stayed unmatched. The CDR3 is made up of 15 amino acids. The CDR3, as DNA: TGCGCCAGCAGCCAAGATTTGGGACTAGCGGGAGTGCAGTACTTC. It encodes CASSQDLGLAGVQYF.

This chain connects TRBV4-3 to TRBJ1-1; TRBD1 is a possible D gene (6 bases). CDR1 and CDR2 (germline): LGHNA, YSLEER. Deletions cut 0 bases from V and 0 bases from J, with 14 bases between. This CDR3 contains 17 residues. The CDR3 sequence: CASSQDWDTPLNTEAFF. CDR3 in DNA: TGCGCCAGCAGCCAAGATTGGGACACCCCTCTGAACACTGAAGCTTTCTTT.

This clone was recorded once. J is TRBJ2-2 and V is TRBV6-5; 7 positions match TRBD1. The CDR3 is made up of 14 amino acids. The trim removed 7 bases at V and 2 bases at J, leaving 4 bases unmatched. Germline CDR1 reads MNHEY; CDR2 reads SVGAGI. The CDR3 sequence is CASTRTGNTGELFF. DNA for the CDR3: TGTGCCAGCACGAGGACAGGAAACACCGGGGAGCTGTTTTTT.

The rearrangement uses TRBV7-2 and TRBJ2-7; no reliable D call. This CDR3 is built from 14 residues. The V gene lost 5 bases and the J gene lost 2 bases, with 13 bases spanning the gap. Germline loops: CDR1 SGHTA, CDR2 FQGNSA. CDR3 in amino acids: CASSRTPIAYEQYF. In nucleotides, the CDR3 is TGTGCCAGCAGCCGAACCCCGATAGCCTACGAGCAGTACTTC.

V is TRBV7-2 and J is TRBJ2-5, with a weak D call TRBD1 (6 bases). Germline-derived CDR1 and CDR2 are SGHTA and FQGNSA. V was clipped by 5 bases and J by 2 bases, with 15 bases between them. CDR3 size: 15 residues. The CDR3 DNA follows: TGTGCCAGCAGCCGGAGAGACAGGAATCAAGAGACCCAGTACTTC. Protein sequence: CASSRRDRNQETQYF.

The V and J genes are TRBV19 and TRBJ1-3, with D unclear. The CDR3 is 15 amino acids. V dropped 6 bases and J dropped 0 bases, with 12 bases sitting between them. CDR1 is LNHDA, CDR2 SQIVND, per germline (reference sequence). The CDR3 is CASRSRADSGNTIYF. The CDR3 coding sequence is TGTGCCAGTAGGTCAAGGGCCGACTCTGGAAACACCATATATTTT.

The chain links TRBV29-1 to TRBJ2-2; D gene uncertain. Germline lookup yields CDR1 SQVTM and CDR2 ANQGSEA. The CDR3 runs to 13 residues. Trimming removed 5 bases from V and 0 bases from J, with 7 bases in between. The CDR3 loop is CSVSHTNTGELFF. DNA for the CDR3: TGCAGCGTTTCACACACGAACACCGGGGAGCTGTTTTTT.

The genes are TRBV9 and TRBJ2-3, with 7 bases matching TRBD2. The germline gives CDR1 SGDLS, CDR2 YYNGEE. V lost 0 bases to trimming and J lost 2 bases; unmatched junction nucleotides: 12. This CDR3 is 18 amino acids long. CDR3 sequence reads: CASSVGARKLANTDTQYF. The CDR3 region has the DNA TGTGCCAGCAGCGTAGGCGCACGGAAACTAGCGAACACAGATACGCAGTATTTT. Using reference TRBV9 and TRBJ2-3 for the parts outside the CDR3, the full variable domain is DSGVTQTPKHLITATGQRVTLRCSPRSGDLSVYWYQQSLDQGLQFLIQYYNGEERAKGNILERFSAQQFPDLHSELNLSSLELGDSALYFCASSVGARKLANTDTQYFGPGTRLTVL.

This CDR3 reads CASSRGTGANVLTF. In nucleotides, the CDR3 is TGTGCCAGCAGCCGGGGTACCGGGGCCAACGTCCTGACTTTC. The rearrangement joins TRBV11-2 to TRBJ2-6; TRBD2 might be the D (5 bases). Germline V lookup: CDR1 SGHAT, CDR2 FQNNGV. This CDR3 spans 14 amino acids. The V end was cut by 5 bases, the J end by 4 bases, with 9 bases between.

The chain has TRBV11-3 and TRBJ2-5, with 7 bases that match TRBD2. Trimming at V came to 5 bases and at J to 1 base, leaving 4 bases not matched to a gene. Germline V CDR1 and CDR2: SGHNT, YENEEA. The CDR3 extends over 14 amino acids. The CDR3 region has the DNA TGTGCCAGCAGCCCGGGGGGAGCCCAAGAGACCCAGTACTTC. Translating it yields CASSPGGAQETQYF.

Only a few counts were recorded for this clone. The chain combines TRBV28 with TRBJ2-7; TRBD1 agrees at 7 bases. There are 14 residues in the CDR3. Trimming took 1 base from V and 3 from J; bases not matched to a gene: 3. Germline CDR1 is MDHEN and CDR2 is SYDVKM. For the CDR3, the DNA is TGTGCCAGCAGTTTATTCGGGACAGACTACGAGCAGTACTTC. This encodes CASSLFGTDYEQYF.

V usage is TRBV11-2 and J usage is TRBJ2-1; D is uncertain. This CDR3 region has 13 residues. Germline assignment: CDR1 SGHAT and CDR2 FQNNGV. V lost 4 bases and J 10 bases, leaving 14 bases between the germline ends. In DNA, the CDR3 is TGTGCCAGCAGCTCTCAACCGGAAGCGGAGCAGTTCTTC. It specifies CASSSQPEAEQFF.

The chain uses TRBV15 and TRBJ2-7, with 9 bases identical to TRBD1. CDR1 and CDR2 (germline): LNHNV, YYDKDF (reference sequence). The length of the CDR3 is 16 residues. Trimming took 3 bases from V and 2 from J; bases not matched to a gene: 8. CDR3: CATSSLWGQGTYEQYF. CDR3 nucleotide sequence: TGTGCCACCAGCAGTTTATGGGGACAGGGAACCTACGAGCAGTACTTC.

The chain recombines TRBV7-2 with TRBJ2-7, with TRBD1 matching 7 bases. The CDR3 consists of 14 residues. The germline CDR1 and CDR2 sequences are SGHTA and FQGNSA. Trimming removed 4 bases from V and 6 bases from J; junction bases left unmatched: 9. DNA for the CDR3: TGTGCCAGCAGCTATCACAGGGGAGCTGGCGAGCAGTACTTC. Its protein product is CASSYHRGAGEQYF.

The genes are TRBV7-2 and TRBJ2-7; D gene ambiguous. Looked up from germline, CDR1 is SGHTA and CDR2 is FQGNSA. CDR3 length equals 13 residues. Trimming removed 1 base at V and 2 bases at J, with 6 bases between. In DNA form, the CDR3 reads TGTGCCAGCAGCTTAGAGAGACCCTACGAGCAGTACTTC. It specifies CASSLERPYEQYF.